The clone carrying this T cell receptor (beta chain) appeared a few times. Its antigen remains unknown. This record belongs to a study of blood T cells in healthy people across ages. Findings and caveats of the study: With age, beta diversity per million T cells declined roughly linearly, significantly by 30 to 50. Strong correlation was found linking TCR beta diversity to naive T cell percentage.

The CDR3 has 14 residues. Trimming cost V 5 bases and J 0 bases, with 10 bases left between them. Per the germline V gene, CDR1 is SEHNR and CDR2 is FQNEAQ (reference sequence). It was with a sample-barcoded 5' primer and a J-beta primer mix that a second PCR of roughly 7 to 12 cycles was run. A template-switch adaptor containing 12 random nucleotides labeled each cDNA molecule. TCRdb reanalysed the 5' RACE reads using MiXCR and keeps one entry per CDR3 protein. Of roughly 1,300,000 distinct CDR3 sequences in the sample, around 55% are singletons; the top ten hold 5.5% to 8%. The sample comprised blood. The V call is TRBV7-9, the J call TRBJ2-5, with no clear D. The sequence came from a man aged 18-30 years in good health. CDR3 residues: CASSPDQYQETQYF. The CDR3 DNA sequence: TGTGCCAGCAGCCCGGACCAGTACCAAGAGACCCAGTACTTC.